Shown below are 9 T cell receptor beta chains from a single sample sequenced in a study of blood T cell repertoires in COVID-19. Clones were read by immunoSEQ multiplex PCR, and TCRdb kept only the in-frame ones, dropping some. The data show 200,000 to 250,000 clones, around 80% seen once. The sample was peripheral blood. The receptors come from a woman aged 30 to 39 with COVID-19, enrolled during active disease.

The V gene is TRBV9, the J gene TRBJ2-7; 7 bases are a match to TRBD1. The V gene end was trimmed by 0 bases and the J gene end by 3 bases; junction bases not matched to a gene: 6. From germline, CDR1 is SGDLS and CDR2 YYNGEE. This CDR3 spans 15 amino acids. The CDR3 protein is CASSVAFTGDYEQYF. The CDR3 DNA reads TGTGCCAGCAGCGTAGCTTTTACAGGGGACTACGAGCAGTACTTC.

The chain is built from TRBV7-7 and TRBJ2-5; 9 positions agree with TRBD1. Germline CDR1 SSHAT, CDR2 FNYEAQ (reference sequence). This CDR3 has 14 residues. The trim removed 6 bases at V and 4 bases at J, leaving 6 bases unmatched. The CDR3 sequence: CASSPGTGPETQYF. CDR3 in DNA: TGTGCCAGCAGTCCCGGGACAGGGCCAGAGACCCAGTACTTC.

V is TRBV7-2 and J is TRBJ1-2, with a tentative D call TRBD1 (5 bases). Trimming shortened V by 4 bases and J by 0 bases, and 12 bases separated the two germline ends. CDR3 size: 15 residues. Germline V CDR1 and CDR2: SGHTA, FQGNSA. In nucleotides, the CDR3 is TGTGCCAGCAGCTGGGCCCCGGGGGCTAACTATGGCTACACCTTC. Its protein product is CASSWAPGANYGYTF.

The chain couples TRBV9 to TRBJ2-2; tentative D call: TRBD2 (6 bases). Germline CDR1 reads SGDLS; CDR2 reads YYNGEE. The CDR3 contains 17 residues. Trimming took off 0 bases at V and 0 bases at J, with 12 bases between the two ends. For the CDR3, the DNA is TGTGCCAGCAGCGTAGGTGGGGGGAGCGCGAACACCGGGGAGCTGTTTTTT. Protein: CASSVGGGSANTGELFF.

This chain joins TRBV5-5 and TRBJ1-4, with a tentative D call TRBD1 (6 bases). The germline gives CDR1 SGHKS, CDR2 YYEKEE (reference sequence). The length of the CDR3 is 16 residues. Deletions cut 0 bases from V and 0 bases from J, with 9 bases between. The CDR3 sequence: CASSLVGGATNEKLFF. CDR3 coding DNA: TGTGCCAGCAGCTTGGTAGGGGGTGCAACTAATGAAAAACTGTTTTTT.

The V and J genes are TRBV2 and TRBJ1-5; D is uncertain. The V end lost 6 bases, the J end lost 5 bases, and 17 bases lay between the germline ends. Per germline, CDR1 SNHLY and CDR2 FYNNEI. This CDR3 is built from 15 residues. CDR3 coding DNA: TGTGCCAGCAGCGAGCGGACCGCCTGGGATCAGCCCCAGCATTTT. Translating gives CASSERTAWDQPQHF.

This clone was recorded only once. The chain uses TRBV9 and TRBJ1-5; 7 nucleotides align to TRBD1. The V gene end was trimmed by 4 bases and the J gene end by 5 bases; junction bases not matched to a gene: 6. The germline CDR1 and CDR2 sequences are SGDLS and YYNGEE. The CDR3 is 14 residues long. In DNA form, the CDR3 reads TGTGCCAGCAGCTCCGGGGACAGACATCAGCCCCAGCATTTT. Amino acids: CASSSGDRHQPQHF.

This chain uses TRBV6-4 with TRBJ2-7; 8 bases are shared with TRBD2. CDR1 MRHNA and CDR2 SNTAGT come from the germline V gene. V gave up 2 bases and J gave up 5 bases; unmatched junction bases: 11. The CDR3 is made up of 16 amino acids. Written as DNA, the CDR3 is TGTGCCAGCAGTGACAGCGGGAGAAAGGCGGGGGACGAGCAGTACTTC. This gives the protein CASSDSGRKAGDEQYF.

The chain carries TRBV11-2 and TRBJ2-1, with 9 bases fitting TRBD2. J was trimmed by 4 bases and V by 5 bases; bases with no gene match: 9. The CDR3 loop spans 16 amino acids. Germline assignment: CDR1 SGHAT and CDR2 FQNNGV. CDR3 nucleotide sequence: TGTGCCAGCAGCCGCCTGCTGAGCGGGAGGTACAATGAGCAGTTCTTC. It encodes CASSRLLSGRYNEQFF.